These 26 T cell receptor beta chains were sequenced from one sample in a study of PD-L1 blockade in urothelial cancer. As for time point: peripheral blood 6 weeks after treatment start. The assay was immunoSEQ multiplex PCR, and TCRdb's table has in-frame clones only and misses some. The top ten hold approximately 1.7% of the sample, which has about 120,000 clones, more than 85% seen once. The sequenced sample was PBMCs, obtained around atezolizumab (anti-PD-L1) treatment. The receptors stem from a man aged 60-69 years with urothelial cancer.

The chain has TRBV28 and TRBJ1-1, with D possibly matching TRBD1 (5 bases). Germline assignment: CDR1 MDHEN and CDR2 SYDVKM. V lost 3 bases, J lost 1 base, and 9 bases lay in between. The CDR3 contains 14 residues. The CDR3 coding sequence is TGTGCCAGCAGTTTCCATCAGGGGAACACTGAAGCTTTCTTT. Residues: CASSFHQGNTEAFF.

The genes are TRBV29-1 and TRBJ2-7, with D perhaps matching TRBD2 (5 bases). Germline CDR1 SQVTM, CDR2 ANQGSEA. CDR3 length: 12 amino acids. Trimming cost V 0 bases and J 4 bases, with 7 bases left between them. CDR3 loop: CSVEDREYEQYF. The CDR3 region has the DNA TGCAGCGTTGAAGATAGGGAGTACGAGCAGTACTTC.

The table lists this clone with a few counts. The sample holds other DNA sequences that translate to the same CDR3. The chain uses TRBV5-1 and TRBJ2-1; 11 nucleotides line up with TRBD2. Germline values: CDR1 SGHRS, CDR2 YFSETQ. The J segment lost 6 bases and the V segment lost 3 bases, leaving 8 bases of the junction unmatched. The CDR3 sequence is 16 residues long. CDR3 sequence reads: CASSSTRSGGANEQFF. The CDR3 DNA sequence: TGCGCCAGCAGCTCGACCCGTAGCGGGGGGGCCAATGAGCAGTTCTTC. The entire variable domain, with the rest obtained from reference TRBV5-1 and TRBJ2-1, is as follows: KAGVTQTPRYLIKTRGQQVTLSCSPISGHRSVSWYQQTPGQGLQFLFEYFSETQRNKGNFPGRFSGRQFSNSRSEMNVSTLELGDSALYLCASSSTRSGGANEQFFGPGTRLTVL.

The chain has TRBV29-1 and TRBJ2-7; 7 nucleotides agree with TRBD2. V trimming: 7 bases; J trimming: 3 bases; junction bases outside the gene matches: 3. Germline V gives CDR1 SQVTM, CDR2 ANQGSEA. The length of the CDR3 is 11 residues. Written as DNA, the CDR3 is TGCAGCGGGGGGGGAATCTACGAGCAGTACTTC. Translating it yields CSGGGIYEQYF.

The rearrangement links TRBV28 to TRBJ1-1; 8 bases align to TRBD1. Germline lookup yields CDR1 MDHEN and CDR2 SYDVKM. J lost 1 base, V lost 10 bases, and 8 bases had no gene match. This CDR3 has 14 amino acids. The CDR3 sequence is CATYQGAGNTEAFF. The DNA of the CDR3 is TGTGCCACCTATCAGGGGGCGGGGAACACTGAAGCTTTCTTT.

The rearrangement uses TRBV5-1 and TRBJ2-7, with 7 bases aligning to TRBD2. Germline CDR1 and CDR2: SGHRS and YFSETQ. This CDR3 contains 15 residues. The ends lost 0 bases at V and 0 bases at J; junction bases unmatched: 3. The CDR3 coding sequence is TGCGCCAGCAGCTTGGGACTAGCTTCCTCCTACGAGCAGTACTTC. Protein product: CASSLGLASSYEQYF.

The genes are TRBV19 and TRBJ2-1, with TRBD2 matching 13 bases. This CDR3 has 18 amino acids. Looked up from germline, CDR1 is LNHDA and CDR2 is SQIVND (reference sequence). J was trimmed by 4 bases and V by 3 bases; bases with no gene match: 9. CDR3 protein: CASSIWTSGSRSYNEQFF. Written as DNA, the CDR3 is TGTGCCAGTAGTATCTGGACTAGCGGGAGTCGTTCTTACAATGAGCAGTTCTTC.

The chain has TRBV6-5 and TRBJ2-2; 7 nucleotides align to TRBD1. This CDR3 has 13 residues. The V gene end was trimmed by 6 bases and the J gene end by 6 bases; junction bases not matched to a gene: 4. CDR1 and CDR2 from the germline V gene are MNHEY and SVGAGI. The CDR3 bases are TGTGCCAGCAGGCGACAGGGTTCCGGGGAGCTGTTTTTT. Translated, it gives CASRRQGSGELFF.

V gene TRBV4-1 combines with J gene TRBJ1-1, with D unresolved. Per the germline V gene, CDR1 is MGHRA and CDR2 is YSYEKL. The CDR3 is 15 residues long. With 5 bases removed from V and 7 bases from J, the gap between germline ends came to 20 bases. CDR3 coding DNA: TGCGCCAGCAGCAATCGAAGGACCCCGGGGAATGAAGCTTTCTTT. It is translated as CASSNRRTPGNEAFF.

This sequence joins TRBV5-1 and TRBJ2-1; 8 bases fit TRBD2. Germline V lookup: CDR1 SGHRS, CDR2 YFSETQ. The CDR3 has 16 amino acids. Germline trimming cut 4 bases from V and 1 base from J; bases unmatched to any gene: 7. The CDR3 DNA reads TGCGCCAGCAGCCCTCGAGGCGGGAGGTCCTACAATGAGCAGTTCTTC. Translated, it gives CASSPRGGRSYNEQFF.

V gene TRBV19 combines with J gene TRBJ1-2; 8 bases are a match to TRBD1. Per the germline V gene, CDR1 is LNHDA and CDR2 is SQIVND (reference sequence). The CDR3 length is 13 residues. V was clipped by 6 bases and J by 3 bases; unmatched bases: 3. The CDR3 here is CASRKQGDYGYTF. The CDR3, as DNA: TGTGCCAGTAGAAAACAGGGGGACTATGGCTACACCTTC.

V and J are TRBV25-1 and TRBJ2-1; 7 bases agree with TRBD2. CDR1 and CDR2 from the germline V gene are MGHDK and SYGVNS. The CDR3 has 14 residues. Trimming at V came to 5 bases and at J to 10 bases, leaving 11 bases not matched to a gene. In DNA, the CDR3 is TGTGCCAGCAGTAACCAAGCGGGGACGGGAGAGCAGTTCTTC. It specifies CASSNQAGTGEQFF.

The rearrangement joins TRBV5-4 to TRBJ1-1; D unclear. The CDR3 runs 13 residues. The germline gives CDR1 SGHNT, CDR2 YYREEE (reference sequence). Trimming shortened V by 2 bases and J by 7 bases, and 12 bases separated the two germline ends. In DNA form, the CDR3 reads TGTGCCAGCAGCTTTGTCGGTCGGTATGAAGCTTTCTTT. Amino acid sequence: CASSFVGRYEAFF.

V and J are TRBV6-6 and TRBJ2-1, with no clear D. CDR3 size: 14 residues. Germline V gene lookup returns CDR1 MNHNY and CDR2 SVGAGI (reference sequence). Trimming left V 2 bases short and J 9 bases short, with 14 bases between. The CDR3, as DNA: TGTGCCAGCAGTTACCCCGCTAAAGATGGTGAGCAGTTCTTC. The encoded protein is CASSYPAKDGEQFF.

This chain links TRBV28 with TRBJ2-7; the match to TRBD1 covers 11 bases. The CDR3 totals 14 residues. Trimming took 6 bases from V and 3 from J; bases not matched to a gene: 4. CDR1 MDHEN and CDR2 SYDVKM come from the germline V gene. CDR3 sequence: CASRRDRGVYEQYF. In DNA, the CDR3 is TGTGCCAGCAGGAGGGACAGGGGGGTCTACGAGCAGTACTTC.

In DNA, the CDR3 is TGTGCCAGCAGTTACGGAGGACAGGGGGCCGGTGGCTACACCTTC. It encodes CASSYGGQGAGGYTF. This chain joins TRBV6-6 and TRBJ1-2, with TRBD1 identical over 11 bases. Germline loops: CDR1 MNHNY, CDR2 SVGAGI (reference sequence). V trimming: 2 bases; J trimming: 7 bases; junction bases outside the gene matches: 6. This CDR3 is built from 15 residues.

The chain links TRBV6-1 to TRBJ2-1, with TRBD2 matching over 7 bases. Germline CDR1 MNHNS, CDR2 SASEGT. The V segment lost 2 bases and the J segment 0 bases; nucleotides outside the gene matches: 1. This CDR3 comprises 15 residues. The CDR3 DNA follows: TGTGCCAGCAGTGAAAGCGGGAACTCCTACAATGAGCAGTTCTTC. Amino acids: CASSESGNSYNEQFF.

This chain links TRBV11-1 with TRBJ2-1; 12 nucleotides agree with TRBD2. From germline, CDR1 is SGHAT and CDR2 FQDESV (reference sequence). Germline trimming cut 0 bases from V and 7 bases from J; bases unmatched to any gene: 7. CDR3 length equals 17 residues. The CDR3 loop is CASSLAQGLAGLNEQFF. In nucleotides, the CDR3 is TGTGCCAGCAGCTTAGCCCAAGGACTAGCGGGGCTAAATGAGCAGTTCTTC.

This chain links TRBV19 with TRBJ1-2; 9 bases align to TRBD1. This CDR3 comprises 14 residues. V was pared by 2 bases and J by 6 bases, with 4 bases of the junction left unmatched. Germline assignment: CDR1 LNHDA and CDR2 SQIVND (reference sequence). CDR3 DNA sequence: TGTGCCAGTAGTATAACCGGGACAGGGAATGGCTACACCTTC. Translated, it gives CASSITGTGNGYTF.

The table lists this clone with a count of one. The genes are TRBV7-3 and TRBJ1-1, with D perhaps matching TRBD1 (6 bases). CDR3 length equals 14 residues. CDR1 and CDR2 from the germline V gene are SGHTA and FQGTGA. V was pared by 3 bases and J by 4 bases, with 12 bases between. The CDR3 spells CASSLTGMSTEAFF. Here the CDR3 DNA reads TGTGCCAGCAGCTTGACAGGAATGAGCACTGAAGCTTTCTTT.

This rearrangement joins TRBV9 to TRBJ1-1; D may be TRBD1 (5 bases). V was cut by 0 bases and J by 6 bases, with 6 bases left in between. The CDR3 covers 12 residues. Germline loops: CDR1 SGDLS, CDR2 YYNGEE. CDR3 loop: CASSVGQSEAFF. As DNA, the CDR3 is TGTGCCAGCAGCGTAGGACAGTCTGAAGCTTTCTTT.

The CDR3 here is CASSETGARTEAFF. The DNA of the CDR3 is TGTGCCAGCAGTGAAACAGGGGCACGAACTGAAGCTTTCTTT. The chain joins TRBV6-4 to TRBJ1-1; 7 nucleotides line up with TRBD1. Unmatched junction bases numbered 6, after V lost 3 bases and J lost 5 bases. The CDR3 has 14 amino acids. Germline V gives CDR1 MRHNA, CDR2 SNTAGT.

The chain recombines TRBV30 with TRBJ1-5; TRBD1 agrees at 8 bases. Unmatched junction bases numbered 10, after V lost 3 bases and J lost 3 bases. Germline loops: CDR1 GTSNPN, CDR2 SVGIG (reference sequence). The CDR3 extends over 16 amino acids. CDR3 coding DNA: TGTGCCTGGAGCGTCGGACAGGGTCAGCTCAATCAGCCCCAGCATTTT. It is translated as CAWSVGQGQLNQPQHF.

The chain couples TRBV27 to TRBJ2-1, with TRBD2 matching over 11 bases. The CDR3 runs 15 residues. Germline V lookup: CDR1 MNHEY, CDR2 SMNVEV (reference sequence). Trimming took 4 bases from V and 4 from J; bases not matched to a gene: 3. In DNA form, the CDR3 reads TGTGCCAGCAGTTCCTGGACTAGCGGGTACAATGAGCAGTTCTTC. The encoded protein is CASSSWTSGYNEQFF.

The gene calls are TRBV18 and TRBJ1-6; 7 nucleotides match TRBD1. The CDR3 contains 14 residues. Unmatched junction bases numbered 1, after V lost 3 bases and J lost 5 bases. CDR1 is KGHSH, CDR2 LQKENI, per germline. The CDR3 sequence: CASSPGQNNSPLHF. The CDR3 DNA sequence: TGTGCCAGCTCACCGGGACAGAATAATTCACCCCTCCACTTT.

This chain uses TRBV5-1 with TRBJ1-3; D possibly corresponds to TRBD1 (5 bases). V was trimmed by 4 bases and J by 2 bases, leaving 13 bases between them. Germline V gives CDR1 SGHRS, CDR2 YFSETQ. The CDR3 runs to 15 residues. The CDR3 is CASSQGSRAGNTIYF. The CDR3 DNA sequence: TGCGCCAGCAGCCAGGGCTCCAGGGCTGGAAACACCATATATTTT. The whole variable domain, filled in from reference TRBV5-1 and TRBJ1-3, reads KAGVTQTPRYLIKTRGQQVTLSCSPISGHRSVSWYQQTPGQGLQFLFEYFSETQRNKGNFPGRFSGRQFSNSRSEMNVSTLELGDSALYLCASSQGSRAGNTIYFGEGSWLTVV.